This T cell receptor (beta chain) was obtained from a study of blood T cell repertoires in COVID-19. As for the study in general: There were acute and convalescent COVID-19 samples, and they came from the United States, Italy and Spain.

V lost 4 bases and J lost 2, with 12 bases in between. The germline V gene has CDR1 KGHSH and CDR2 LQKENI. CDR3 length: 15 amino acids. In Seattle, patients joined the study during active infection and were tracked longitudinally. In the original processing: It was from reference gene primer amplification that nucleated cell counts were estimated. Assay used: immunoSEQ multiplex PCR; TCRdb lists only in-frame clones, some missing. D and trimming were read from the DNA, whereas the V and J calls and clone size are those reported in that table. The repertoire holds around 290,000 clones, roughly nine tenths seen once, with 2.2% in the top ten.

The receptor's source is a woman in her 30s with COVID-19, enrolled during active disease. The chain links TRBV18 to TRBJ1-5; possible D gene TRBD1, 6 bases. The sequenced sample consisted of peripheral blood. CDR3 sequence (DNA): TGTGCCAGCTCACAAACAGGGACGGGCAATCAGCCCCAGCATTTT. The encoded protein is CASSQTGTGNQPQHF.